This TCR beta chain emerged from a study of T cell repertoires in cytomegalovirus infection. Study as a whole: Indications of both CMV infection and matching HLA type were provided by public TCR beta signatures. Study findings and constraints: Summed frequency of shared TCR beta families picked out CMV carriers who also had the relevant HLA.

Germline CDR1 is MNHEY and CDR2 is SVGEGT. V shed 6 bases, J shed 2 bases, and the junction held 8 bases outside the gene matches. This CDR3 is 15 amino acids long. TCRdb used MiXCR to reprocess the reads, holding one entry per CDR3 protein. The top ten hold more than 40% of the sample, which has about 570,000 distinct CDR3 sequences, roughly 42% seen once. Concerning this clonotype: The antigen remains unidentified.

This chain connects TRBV6-2 or TRBV6-3 to TRBJ2-7, with 9 nucleotides matching TRBD2. The starting material was cultured PBMCs, obtained from culture after CMV antigen stimulation. This receptor was obtained from a human donor in good health (CMV status not recorded). Some clones in this sample may be carry-over from other donors' samples. The CDR3 reads CASSLPGLATYEQYF. CDR3 DNA: TGTGCCAGCAGCTTACCGGGACTAGCAACCTACGAGCAGTACTTC.